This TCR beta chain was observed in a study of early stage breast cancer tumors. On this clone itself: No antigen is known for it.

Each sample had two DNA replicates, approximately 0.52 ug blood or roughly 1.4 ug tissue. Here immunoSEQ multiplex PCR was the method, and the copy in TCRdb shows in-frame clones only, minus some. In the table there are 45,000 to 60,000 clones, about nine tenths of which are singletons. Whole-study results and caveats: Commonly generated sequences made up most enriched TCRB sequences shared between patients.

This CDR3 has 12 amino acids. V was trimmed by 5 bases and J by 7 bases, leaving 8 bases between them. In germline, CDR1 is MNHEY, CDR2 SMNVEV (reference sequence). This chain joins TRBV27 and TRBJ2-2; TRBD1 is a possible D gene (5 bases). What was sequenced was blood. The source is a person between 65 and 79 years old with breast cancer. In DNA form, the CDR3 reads TGTGCCAGCAGTGCCGACAGCGGGGAGCTGTTTTTT. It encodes CASSADSGELFF.